The 11 T cell receptor beta chains reported below all come from one sample, sequenced in a study of PD-L1 blockade in urothelial cancer (TCRdb year 2017). The time point label here, explained by the study, means: peripheral blood 6 weeks after treatment start. The library was generated by the immunoSEQ multiplex PCR assay. Sourced from immuneACCESS, this table was stored by TCRdb with only in-frame sequences that have V and J called. A share of the clones is absent; for the studies checked, an unresolved V gene accounts for under half, and the remainder has no known explanation. Within this sample are about 45,000 clones, with around 90% of them counted one time only. Around 7% of the sample lies in the top ten. Sequenced material: PBMCs, taken around atezolizumab (anti-PD-L1) treatment. The receptors derive from a man aged 65-85 years with urothelial cancer.

V is TRBV14 and J is TRBJ1-1, with 8 bases aligning to TRBD1. V lost 3 bases, J lost 3 bases, and 6 bases stayed unmatched. This CDR3 contains 15 residues. Germline assignment: CDR1 SGHDN and CDR2 FVKESK. The CDR3 is CASSQRTGRDTEAFF. The CDR3 DNA follows: TGTGCCAGCAGCCAGCGGACAGGGCGGGACACTGAAGCTTTCTTT.

The chain is built from TRBV18 and TRBJ2-1, with D uncertain. Trimming took 4 bases from V and 5 from J, leaving 12 bases between them. The CDR3 length is 14 residues. Germline values: CDR1 KGHSH, CDR2 LQKENI. The CDR3 protein is CASSLSRRDNEQFF. Written as DNA, the CDR3 is TGTGCCAGCTCACTGAGCAGACGGGACAATGAGCAGTTCTTC.

The chain couples TRBV12-5 to TRBJ2-1; D possibly corresponds to TRBD1 (6 bases). CDR3 length: 15 residues. In germline, CDR1 is LGHNT, CDR2 FRNRAP. Trimming left V 6 bases short and J 2 bases short, with 14 bases between. The CDR3, as DNA: TGTGCTAGTGGCCTGACAGGTGGTCCCTACAATGAGCAGTTCTTC. Translation: CASGLTGGPYNEQFF.

The rearrangement joins TRBV4-1 to TRBJ2-5; D is perhaps TRBD2 (5 bases). Deletions cut 2 bases from V and 2 bases from J, with 12 bases between. The CDR3 spans 15 residues. Germline-derived CDR1 and CDR2 are MGHRA and YSYEKL. CDR3 DNA sequence: TGCGCCAGCAGCCAACCCGGACTGGCGCAAGAGACCCAGTACTTC. Translating gives CASSQPGLAQETQYF.

The V gene is TRBV6-5, the J gene TRBJ2-2, with 7 bases identical to TRBD1. Trimming took 2 bases from V and 4 from J; bases not matched to a gene: 4. Germline-derived CDR1 and CDR2 are MNHEY and SVGAGI. This CDR3 is built from 15 residues. This CDR3 is CASSYTGVVTGELFF. CDR3 in DNA: TGTGCCAGCAGTTACACAGGGGTTGTCACCGGGGAGCTGTTTTTT.

V is TRBV9 and J is TRBJ2-7; D may be TRBD2 (6 bases). Trimming left V 0 bases short and J 3 bases short, with 13 bases between. The germline V gene encodes CDR1 SGDLS and CDR2 YYNGEE. CDR3 length equals 15 residues. For the CDR3, the DNA is TGTGCCAGCAGCGTAGACGATGGGAGGATCTACGAGCAGTACTTC. It encodes CASSVDDGRIYEQYF.

In its sample, this clone was seen once. This chain joins TRBV11-2 and TRBJ2-7; 10 bases align to TRBD1. Germline-derived CDR1 and CDR2 are SGHAT and FQNNGV. V was clipped by 2 bases and J by 5 bases; unmatched bases: 12. CDR3 length equals 17 residues. CDR3 loop: CASSLRIPGQGKNEQYF. The CDR3 region has the DNA TGTGCCAGCAGCTTAAGGATCCCGGGACAGGGGAAGAACGAGCAGTACTTC.

This rearrangement joins TRBV28 to TRBJ2-3, with TRBD2 matching 7 bases. Germline V gene data show CDR1 as MDHEN and CDR2 as SYDVKM. This CDR3 has 12 amino acids. Trimming removed 6 bases from V and 6 bases from J; junction bases left unmatched: 3. The CDR3 is CASRTSVDTQYF. In DNA form, the CDR3 reads TGTGCCAGCAGAACTAGCGTGGATACGCAGTATTTT.

The rearrangement uses TRBV4-2 and TRBJ2-1; maybe TRBD2 (5 bases). The V end was cut by 1 base, the J end by 7 bases, with 14 bases between. CDR1 LGHNA and CDR2 YNFKEQ come from the germline V gene. The CDR3 has 15 residues. CDR3 region: CASSQVMGEVNEQFF. Written as DNA, the CDR3 is TGTGCCAGCAGCCAAGTTATGGGAGAGGTGAATGAGCAGTTCTTC.

The chain combines TRBV28 with TRBJ1-5; D gene uncertain. CDR1 and CDR2 from the germline V gene are MDHEN and SYDVKM. Trimming stripped 3 bases from V and 2 bases from J, with 14 bases between. The CDR3 sequence is 16 residues long. CDR3 nucleotides: TGTGCCAGCAGTTTTGTCTCGGGGAGGGGCAATCAGCCCCAGCATTTT. Amino acids: CASSFVSGRGNQPQHF.

V and J are TRBV28 and TRBJ1-2; D remains ambiguous. V was shortened by 3 bases and J by 8 bases, with 19 bases between the two germline ends. Germline loops: CDR1 MDHEN, CDR2 SYDVKM. The CDR3 covers 15 residues. The CDR3 sequence is CASSFMGILSGGYTF. The CDR3 DNA reads TGTGCCAGCAGTTTTATGGGGATCCTCTCGGGAGGCTACACCTTC.